This T cell receptor (beta chain) was captured in a study of blood T cell repertoires in COVID-19. This CDR3 has 13 residues. The V gene lost 4 bases and the J gene lost 4 bases, with 7 bases spanning the gap. CDR1 and CDR2 (germline): KGHDR, SFDVKD. Individuals drawn from around 24 US areas were roughly 18 to 95 years old. Using immunoSEQ multiplex PCR, the repertoire was profiled, and TCRdb retains in-frame clones only, with some absent. The sample shows fewer than 500,000 clones, about 85% of them seen only once. Sequencing was carried out using PBMCs or T cells enriched from blood (not recorded which). This receptor was identified in a woman younger than 30 who had recovered from COVID-19. The chain uses TRBV24-1 and TRBJ1-5, with D possibly matching TRBD1 (5 bases). The CDR3 spells CATSESGNQPQHF. In DNA, the CDR3 is TGTGCCACCAGTGAGTCAGGGAATCAGCCCCAGCATTTT.